Detailed here is one T cell receptor (beta chain). The target antigen is unknown. This sample is part of a study of PD-1 blockade in mismatch repair-deficient tumors. On the study more broadly: Enrolled about 2013-2016, patients had progressing, pretreated mismatch repair-deficient cancers of around 12 types. Study-wide points: After pembrolizumab, tumor-resident clones rose rapidly, then generally contracted before radiologic responses.

Method: immunoSEQ multiplex PCR; TCRdb's copy keeps in-frame clones and lacks some. The table lists 80,000 to 130,000 clones, 82% of them singletons. PCR or immunohistochemistry showed mismatch repair deficiency in every enrolled patient. TCR sequencing covered a few patients who responded to pembrolizumab. The CDR3 has 12 residues. Germline V lookup: CDR1 SNHLY, CDR2 FYNNEI. The V and J ends lost 6 bases and 6 bases respectively, with 12 bases between them. The sequence was collected from an adult with mismatch repair-deficient cancer. The chain has TRBV2 and TRBJ2-7; D perhaps matches TRBD1 (6 bases). The starting material was peripheral blood, obtained roughly 35 weeks after starting pembrolizumab. Written as DNA, the CDR3 is TGTGCCAGCAGCGTTCGGGACATCGAGCAGTACTTC. This sequence encodes CASSVRDIEQYF.